Sequencing of this TCR beta chain was carried out in a study of shared clonotypes between healthy human individuals. Points from the study as a whole: The small donor group covered limited genetic and exposure diversity.

What CD8 memory combined were CD45RO+ cells and CCR7-negative CD45RA+ TemRA cells. This clone was detected a few times. Its specificity is not known. The table came from immunoSEQ multiplex PCR; TCRdb's copy has only in-frame clones and leaves some out. The sample has 110,000 or so clones; under 70% are singletons. The V and J ends lost 0 bases and 14 bases respectively, with 19 bases between them. The CDR3 contains 13 residues. Germline CDR1 is SQVTM and CDR2 is ANQGSEA. Input material: memory CD8+ T cells sorted from blood. Stated subset: CD45RO+ cells pooled with CCR7-negative TemRA cells. V is TRBV29-1 and J is TRBJ1-1; D unclear. The TCR was taken from a woman aged 25 to 39 in good health. The DNA of the CDR3 is TGCAGCGTTGAAGATTGGCCTGATGGGCGCCGCTTCTTT. This translates into CSVEDWPDGRRFF.